Each of the 7 T cell receptor beta chains below was sequenced from the same sample in a study of cytotoxic CD8 clonotypes in ibrutinib-treated CLL. TCRdb keeps only in-frame clones here, not all; method: immunoSEQ multiplex PCR. Of more than 110,000 clones in the sample, 85% to 95% are singletons; the top ten hold approximately 10%. Material: PBMCs, obtained after 12 months of ibrutinib treatment. These receptors originate from a human donor with chronic lymphocytic leukemia.

This chain uses TRBV14 with TRBJ2-1, with a tentative D call TRBD1 (5 bases). In germline, CDR1 is SGHDN, CDR2 FVKESK. Between the trimmed V and J ends, which lost 3 bases and 2 bases, there was a span of 14 bases. The CDR3 totals 16 residues. In DNA form, the CDR3 reads TGTGCCAGCAGCCAGACGGACAACCCGCCCTACAATGAGCAGTTCTTC. It codes for CASSQTDNPPYNEQFF.

The chain uses TRBV5-1 and TRBJ2-5; tentative D call: TRBD2 (6 bases). The CDR3 has 13 residues. CDR1 is SGHRS, CDR2 YFSETQ, per germline. The V gene lost 4 bases and the J gene lost 2 bases, with 9 bases spanning the gap. CDR3 residues: CASSVGLQETQYF. The CDR3 nucleotides read TGCGCCAGCAGCGTGGGACTTCAAGAGACCCAGTACTTC.

The chain uses TRBV7-8 and TRBJ2-3; TRBD2 agrees at 9 bases. Losses at the gene ends were 3 bases for V and 3 bases for J; bases not matched to a gene: 7. Germline-derived CDR1 and CDR2 are SGHVS and FQNEAQ. This CDR3 spans 16 amino acids. This CDR3 reads CASSFTSSGVTDTQYF. The DNA for the CDR3 is TGTGCCAGCAGCTTTACGTCTAGCGGGGTTACAGATACGCAGTATTTT.

The V gene is TRBV29-1, the J gene TRBJ1-2; D gene ambiguous. The germline V gene encodes CDR1 SQVTM and CDR2 ANQGSEA. The CDR3 contains 11 residues. V lost 2 bases to trimming and J lost 6 bases, with 7 bases between them. CDR3 amino acids: CSVELVNGYTF. The DNA of the CDR3 is TGCAGCGTTGAACTGGTGAATGGCTACACCTTC.

The chain couples TRBV7-3 to TRBJ1-1, with D possibly being TRBD1 (6 bases). The CDR3 is 15 amino acids. Trimming shortened V by 5 bases and J by 1 base, and 14 bases separated the two germline ends. The germline gives CDR1 SGHTA, CDR2 FQGTGA. CDR3 sequence: CASSAVGAGNTEAFF. CDR3 in DNA: TGTGCCAGCAGCGCCGTGGGGGCCGGGAACACTGAAGCTTTCTTT.

The chain links TRBV5-1 to TRBJ2-7; unclear D gene. CDR1 and CDR2 (germline): SGHRS, YFSETQ. V was cut by 0 bases and J by 0 bases, with 13 bases left in between. The CDR3 has 16 amino acids. DNA for the CDR3: TGCGCCAGCAGCTTGGTTCTGGGTTCAAGCTCCTACGAGCAGTACTTC. Its protein is CASSLVLGSSSYEQYF.

The rearrangement uses TRBV10-3 and TRBJ2-2, with D unclear. The CDR3 contains 14 residues. From germline, CDR1 is ENHRY and CDR2 SYGVKD. V was clipped by 6 bases and J by 7 bases, with 15 bases between them. CDR3 nucleotides: TGTGCCATCAGACCACAGAGTGGGATCGGGGAGCTGTTTTTT. The encoded protein is CAIRPQSGIGELFF.